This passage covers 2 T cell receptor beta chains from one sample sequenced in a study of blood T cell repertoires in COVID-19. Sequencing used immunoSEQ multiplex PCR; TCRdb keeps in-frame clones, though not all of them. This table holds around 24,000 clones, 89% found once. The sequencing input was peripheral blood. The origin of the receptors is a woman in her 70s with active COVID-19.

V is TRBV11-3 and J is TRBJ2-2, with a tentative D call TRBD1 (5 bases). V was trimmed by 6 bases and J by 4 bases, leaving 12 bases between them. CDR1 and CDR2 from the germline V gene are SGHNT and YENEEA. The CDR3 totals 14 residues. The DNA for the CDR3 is TGTGCCAGCAGTCCCAGTACAGGCACCGGGGAGCTGTTTTTT. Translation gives CASSPSTGTGELFF.

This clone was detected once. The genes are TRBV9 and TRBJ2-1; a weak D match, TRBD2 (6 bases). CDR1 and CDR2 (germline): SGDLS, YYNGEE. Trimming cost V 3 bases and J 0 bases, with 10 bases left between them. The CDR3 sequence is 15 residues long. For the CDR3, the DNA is TGTGCCAGCAGCGGACCTAGCGACTCCTACAATGAGCAGTTCTTC. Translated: CASSGPSDSYNEQFF.